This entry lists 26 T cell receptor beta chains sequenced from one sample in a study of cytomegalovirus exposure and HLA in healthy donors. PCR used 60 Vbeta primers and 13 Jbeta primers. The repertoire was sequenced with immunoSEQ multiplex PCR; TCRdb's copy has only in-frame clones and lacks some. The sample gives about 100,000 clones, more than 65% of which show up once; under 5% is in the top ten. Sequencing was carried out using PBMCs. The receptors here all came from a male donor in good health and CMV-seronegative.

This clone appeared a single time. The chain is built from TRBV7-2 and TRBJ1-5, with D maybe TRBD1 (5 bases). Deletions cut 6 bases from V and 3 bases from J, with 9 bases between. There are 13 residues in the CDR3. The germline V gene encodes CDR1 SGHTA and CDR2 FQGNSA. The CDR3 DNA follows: TGTGCCAGCAGGGGGCTACCCAATCAGCCCCAGCATTTT. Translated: CASRGLPNQPQHF.

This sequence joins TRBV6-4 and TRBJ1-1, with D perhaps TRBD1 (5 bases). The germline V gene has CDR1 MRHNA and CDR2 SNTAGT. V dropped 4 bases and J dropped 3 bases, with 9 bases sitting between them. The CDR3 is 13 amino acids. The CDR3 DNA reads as TGTGCCAGCAGTGTCGGGGGGGACACTGAAGCTTTCTTT. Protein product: CASSVGGDTEAFF.

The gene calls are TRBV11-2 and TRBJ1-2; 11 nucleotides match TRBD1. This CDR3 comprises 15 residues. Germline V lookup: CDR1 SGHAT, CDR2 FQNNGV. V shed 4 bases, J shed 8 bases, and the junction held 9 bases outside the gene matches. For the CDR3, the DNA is TGTGCCAGCAGCTCGGCCTGGGACAGGGGGGGAGGCTACACCTTC. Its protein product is CASSSAWDRGGGYTF.

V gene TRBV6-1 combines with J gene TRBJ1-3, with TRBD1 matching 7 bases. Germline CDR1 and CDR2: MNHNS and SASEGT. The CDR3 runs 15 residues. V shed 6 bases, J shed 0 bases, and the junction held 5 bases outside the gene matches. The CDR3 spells CASRSTGFSGNTIYF. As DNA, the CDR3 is TGTGCCAGCAGGTCGACAGGGTTCTCTGGAAACACCATATATTTT.

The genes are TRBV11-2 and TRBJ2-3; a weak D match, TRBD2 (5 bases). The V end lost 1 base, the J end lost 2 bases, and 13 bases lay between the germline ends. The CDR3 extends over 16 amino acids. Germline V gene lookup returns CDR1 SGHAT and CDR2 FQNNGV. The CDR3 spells CASSLAGFAYTDTQYF. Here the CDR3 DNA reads TGTGCCAGCAGCTTAGCGGGATTTGCTTACACAGATACGCAGTATTTT.

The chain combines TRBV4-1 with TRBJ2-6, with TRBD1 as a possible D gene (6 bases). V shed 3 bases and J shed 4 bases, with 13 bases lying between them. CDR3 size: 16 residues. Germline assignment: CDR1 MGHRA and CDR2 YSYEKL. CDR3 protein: CASSHAGDPGANVLTF. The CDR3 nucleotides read TGCGCCAGCAGCCATGCAGGGGATCCCGGGGCCAACGTCCTGACTTTC.

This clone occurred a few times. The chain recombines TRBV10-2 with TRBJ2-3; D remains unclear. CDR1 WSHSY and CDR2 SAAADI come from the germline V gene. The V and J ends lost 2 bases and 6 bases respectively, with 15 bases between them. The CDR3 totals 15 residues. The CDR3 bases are TGCGCCAGCAGTGAGCCCGGAGATGCCCCCGATACGCAGTATTTT. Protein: CASSEPGDAPDTQYF.

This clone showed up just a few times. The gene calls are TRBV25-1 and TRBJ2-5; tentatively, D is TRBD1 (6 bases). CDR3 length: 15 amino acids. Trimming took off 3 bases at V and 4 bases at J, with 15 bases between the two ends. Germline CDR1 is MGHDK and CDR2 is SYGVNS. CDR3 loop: CASSETGLVGETQYF. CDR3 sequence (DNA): TGTGCCAGCAGTGAGACAGGTTTGGTTGGAGAGACCCAGTACTTC.

The CDR3 nucleotides read TGTGCCAGCAGCCAGTTAGGGGACAGGGGCAACGAGCAGTACTTC. The encoded protein is CASSQLGDRGNEQYF. This chain connects TRBV7-9 to TRBJ2-7; 10 positions match TRBD1. There are 15 residues in the CDR3. The V gene's germline CDR1 is SEHNR and CDR2 FQNEAQ (reference sequence). The J segment lost 5 bases and the V segment lost 5 bases, leaving 9 bases of the junction unmatched. Together with reference TRBV7-9 and TRBJ2-7, the CDR3 gives the full variable domain: DTGVSQNPRHKITKRGQNVTFRCDPISEHNRLYWYRQTLGQGPEFLTYFQNEAQLEKSRLLSDRFSAERPKGSFSTLEIQRTEQGDSAMYLCASSQLGDRGNEQYFGPGTRLTVT.

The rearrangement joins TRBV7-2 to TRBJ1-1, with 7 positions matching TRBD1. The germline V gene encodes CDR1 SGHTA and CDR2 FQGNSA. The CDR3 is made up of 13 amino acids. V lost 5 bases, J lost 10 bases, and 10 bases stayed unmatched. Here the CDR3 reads CASSRYRQGGAFF. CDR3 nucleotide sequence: TGTGCCAGCAGCCGATACCGACAGGGAGGAGCTTTCTTT. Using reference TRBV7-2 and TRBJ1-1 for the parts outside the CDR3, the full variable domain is GAGVSQSPSNKVTEKGKDVELRCDPISGHTALYWYRQSLGQGLEFLIYFQGNSAPDKSGLPSDRFSAERTGGSVSTLTIQRTQQEDSAVYLCASSRYRQGGAFFGQGTRLTVV.

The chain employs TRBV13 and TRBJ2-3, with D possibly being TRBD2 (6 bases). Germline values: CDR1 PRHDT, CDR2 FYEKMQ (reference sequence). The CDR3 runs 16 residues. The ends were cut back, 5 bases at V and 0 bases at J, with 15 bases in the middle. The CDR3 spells CASSLWDFLSTDTQYF. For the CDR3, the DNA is TGTGCCAGCAGCCTATGGGACTTCTTAAGCACAGATACGCAGTATTTT.

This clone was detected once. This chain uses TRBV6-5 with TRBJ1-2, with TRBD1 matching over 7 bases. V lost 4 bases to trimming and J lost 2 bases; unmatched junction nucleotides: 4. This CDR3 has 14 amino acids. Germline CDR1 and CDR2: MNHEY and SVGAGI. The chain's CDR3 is CASSWDSENYGYTF. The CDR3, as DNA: TGTGCCAGCAGTTGGGACAGCGAGAACTATGGCTACACCTTC.

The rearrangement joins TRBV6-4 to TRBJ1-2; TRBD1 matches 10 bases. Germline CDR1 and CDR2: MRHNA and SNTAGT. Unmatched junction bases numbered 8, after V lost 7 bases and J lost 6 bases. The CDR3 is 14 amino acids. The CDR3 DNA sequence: TGTGCCAGCAAGGACAGGGGGAGCAACAATGGCTACACCTTC. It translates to CASKDRGSNNGYTF.

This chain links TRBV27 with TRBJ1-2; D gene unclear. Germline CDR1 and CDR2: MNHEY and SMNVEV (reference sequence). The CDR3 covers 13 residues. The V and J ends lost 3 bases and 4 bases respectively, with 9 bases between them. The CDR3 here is CASSFTPSYGYTF. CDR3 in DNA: TGTGCCAGCAGTTTTACACCTAGCTATGGCTACACCTTC.

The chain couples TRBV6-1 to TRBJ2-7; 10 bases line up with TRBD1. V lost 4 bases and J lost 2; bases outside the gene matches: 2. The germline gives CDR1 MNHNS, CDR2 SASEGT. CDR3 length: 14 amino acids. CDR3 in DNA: TGTGCCAGCAGTGGACAGGGGGCCACCTACGAGCAGTACTTC. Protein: CASSGQGATYEQYF.

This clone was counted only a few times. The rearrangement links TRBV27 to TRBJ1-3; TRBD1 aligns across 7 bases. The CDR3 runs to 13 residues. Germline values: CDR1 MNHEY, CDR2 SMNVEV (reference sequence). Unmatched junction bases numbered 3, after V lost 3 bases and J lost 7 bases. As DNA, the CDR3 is TGTGCCAGCAGTTTGTCAGGGGGGAACACCATATATTTT. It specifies CASSLSGGNTIYF.

The CDR3 bases are TGTGCCAGCAGCCCATCCGGGGGGAGCGCCTACAATGAGCAGTTCTTC. It encodes CASSPSGGSAYNEQFF. The chain joins TRBV16 to TRBJ2-1; 7 bases fit TRBD2. The CDR3 consists of 16 residues. V shed 4 bases, J shed 2 bases, and the junction held 8 bases outside the gene matches. The germline V gene has CDR1 KGHSY and CDR2 FQNENV.

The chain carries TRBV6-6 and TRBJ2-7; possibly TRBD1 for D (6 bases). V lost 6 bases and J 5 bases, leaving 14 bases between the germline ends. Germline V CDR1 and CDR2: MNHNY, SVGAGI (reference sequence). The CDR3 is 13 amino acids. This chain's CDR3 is CASSLSGVNEQYF. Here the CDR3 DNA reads TGTGCCAGCAGCTTATCAGGGGTGAACGAGCAGTACTTC.

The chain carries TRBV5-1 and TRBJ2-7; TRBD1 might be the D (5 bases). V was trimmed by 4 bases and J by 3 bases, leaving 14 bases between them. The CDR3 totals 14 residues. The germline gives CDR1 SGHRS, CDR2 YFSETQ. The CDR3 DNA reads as TGCGCCAGCAGCGCCCAGGGAACTGGCTACGAGCAGTACTTC. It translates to CASSAQGTGYEQYF.

The CDR3: CASRGQGLSTDTQYF. CDR3 bases: TGTGCCAGCAGGGGACAGGGATTAAGCACAGATACGCAGTATTTT. The V and J genes are TRBV7-6 and TRBJ2-3; 9 bases match TRBD1. Germline V gene data show CDR1 as SGHVS and CDR2 as FNYEAQ. The CDR3 length is 15 residues. V trimming: 6 bases; J trimming: 0 bases; junction bases outside the gene matches: 4.

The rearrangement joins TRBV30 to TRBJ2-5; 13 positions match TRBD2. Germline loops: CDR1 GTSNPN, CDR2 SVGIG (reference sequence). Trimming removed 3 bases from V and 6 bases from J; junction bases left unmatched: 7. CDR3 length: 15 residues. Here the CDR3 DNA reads TGTGCCTGGAGCCCCCGGACTAGCGGGAGCAAGACCCAGTACTTC. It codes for CAWSPRTSGSKTQYF.

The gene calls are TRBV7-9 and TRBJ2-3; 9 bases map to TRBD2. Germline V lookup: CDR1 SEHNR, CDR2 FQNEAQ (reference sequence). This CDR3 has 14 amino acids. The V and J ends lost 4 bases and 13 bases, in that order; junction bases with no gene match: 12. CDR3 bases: TGTGCCAGCAGCTCTAGACTAGCGGATCCGGGAAAGTATTTT. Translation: CASSSRLADPGKYF.

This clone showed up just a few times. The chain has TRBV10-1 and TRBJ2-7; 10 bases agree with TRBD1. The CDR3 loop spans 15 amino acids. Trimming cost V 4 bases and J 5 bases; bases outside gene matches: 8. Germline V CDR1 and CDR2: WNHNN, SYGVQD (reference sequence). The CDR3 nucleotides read TGCGCCAGCAGTGCAGCGAGACAGGGGGCCAACGAGCAGTACTTC. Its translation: CASSAARQGANEQYF.

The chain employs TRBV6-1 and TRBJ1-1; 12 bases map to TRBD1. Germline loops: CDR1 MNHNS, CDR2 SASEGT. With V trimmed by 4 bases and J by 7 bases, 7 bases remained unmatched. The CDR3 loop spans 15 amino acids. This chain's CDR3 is CASSAPGQGAVEAFF. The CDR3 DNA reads TGTGCCAGCAGTGCCCCGGGACAGGGGGCCGTTGAAGCTTTCTTT.

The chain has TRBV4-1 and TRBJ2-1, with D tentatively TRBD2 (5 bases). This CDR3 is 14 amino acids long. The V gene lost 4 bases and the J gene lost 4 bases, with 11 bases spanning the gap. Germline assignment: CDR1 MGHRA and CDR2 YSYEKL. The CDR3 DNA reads TGCGCCAGCAGCCGCCCACTAGGGTACAATGAGCAGTTCTTC. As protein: CASSRPLGYNEQFF.

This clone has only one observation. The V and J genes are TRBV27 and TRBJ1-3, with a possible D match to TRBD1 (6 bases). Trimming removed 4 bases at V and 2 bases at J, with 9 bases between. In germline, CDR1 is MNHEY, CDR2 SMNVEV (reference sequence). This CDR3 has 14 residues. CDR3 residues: CASSSTGPGNTIYF. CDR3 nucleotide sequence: TGTGCCAGCAGTTCGACAGGACCTGGAAACACCATATATTTT.